This T cell receptor (beta chain) was obtained from a study of T cell repertoires in aging, cancer and after chemotherapy. Study-wide background: Healthy donor repertoires were recorded over several months to years and showed clear clonal overlap. The full dataset contained 7 million to 9.5 million TCR reads.

CDR1 and CDR2 (germline): SGHTA, FQGNSA. The ends were cut back, 5 bases at V and 7 bases at J, with 20 bases in the middle. The CDR3 is 15 amino acids. A mixed TRB-A/B primer pool amplified rearranged TRB by multiplex touch-down PCR. TCRdb recomputed calls from the multiplex PCR reads with MiXCR, one row per CDR3 protein. The data contain 10,000 to 13,000 distinct CDR3 sequences, more than 20% of them singletons. By its share, this clonotype is medium-sized (0.01 to 0.1%). The target antigen is unknown. Broader study findings: Median generation probability rose over the chemotherapy interval in each cancer cohort, suggesting rebound thymic output. Compared with age-matched healthy donors, untreated hematological or solid cancer patients showed higher blood TCR clonality.

Peripheral blood genomic DNA, not sorted cells or RNA, was the template. The chain combines TRBV7-2 with TRBJ2-5; possibly TRBD1 or TRBD2 for D (5 bases each). Material for sequencing was blood. The receptor was derived from a human donor in good health. The CDR3 loop is CASSNLGVGGGTQYF. CDR3 coding DNA: TGTGCCAGCAGCAATCTAGGGGTTGGGGGTGGGACCCAGTACTTC.